A single count supports the clone carrying this T cell receptor beta chain. Its specificity is not known. These data come from a study of blood T cells in healthy people across ages. CDR1 and CDR2 (germline): SGHTA, FQGNSA. Trimming removed 5 bases from V and 11 bases from J; junction bases left unmatched: 14. This CDR3 has 14 amino acids. Study-level points and caveats: Both higher diversity and more naive CD4+ cells marked long-lived donors when set against aged donors. What prevented conclusive comparison of naive and antigen-experienced cells was that PBMCs were unsorted.

The use of a sample-barcoded 5' primer and a J-beta primer mix characterized a second PCR of about 7 to 12 cycles. Sequencing of every sample gave 3 million or more CDR3-containing paired-end reads. TCRdb processed the 5' RACE reads anew with MiXCR; each CDR3 protein has one entry. The repertoire holds around 940,000 distinct CDR3 sequences, approximately 50% seen once, with 20% to 25% in the top ten. This sequence originates from a woman aged 55-70 years in good health. The specimen was blood. This chain uses TRBV7-2 with TRBJ2-7, with TRBD1 matching 8 bases. CDR3 nucleotide sequence: TGTGCCAGCAGCCTCGGACAGGGTTTTTGGGAGAAGTACTTC. Translated: CASSLGQGFWEKYF.